The sequence of this TCR beta chain was determined in a study of technical replicates of blood from a handful of donors. The CDR3 consists of 15 residues. Germline CDR1 reads ENHRY; CDR2 reads SYGVKD. J lost 2 bases, V lost 7 bases, and 8 bases had no gene match. TCRdb's copy holds only in-frame clones and misses some; the assay was immunoSEQ multiplex PCR. The sample has almost 70,000 clones, 85% to 95% seen once; the top ten hold roughly 0.37%. The chain has TRBV10-3 and TRBJ2-1; 7 bases match TRBD1. The receptor was isolated from a human donor in good health. The sequencing sample was made of T cells isolated from PBMCs. The CDR3 nucleotides read TGTGCCATCAACGCCATGACAGGGACCTACAATGAGCAGTTCTTC. Translation: CAINAMTGTYNEQFF.